This passage covers 9 T cell receptor beta chains from one sample sequenced in a study of blood T cell repertoires in COVID-19. TCRdb's copy holds only in-frame clones and misses some; the assay was immunoSEQ multiplex PCR. The sample yields over 45,000 clones, about three quarters seen once. The sample comprised peripheral blood. Every receptor here comes from a human donor with active or convalescent COVID-19. The donor label of this sample is uncertain.

In its sample, this clone was seen a few times. The gene calls are TRBV30 and TRBJ2-7; TRBD1 matches 7 bases. Germline loops: CDR1 GTSNPN, CDR2 SVGIG (reference sequence). The CDR3 spans 12 residues. J lost 5 bases, V lost 4 bases, and 5 bases had no gene match. The CDR3 loop reads CAWTPGGNEQYF. Written as DNA, the CDR3 is TGTGCCTGGACCCCAGGGGGTAACGAGCAGTACTTC.

CDR3 loop: CASMSSGRATDEQFF. The CDR3 nucleotides are TGTGCCAGTATGTCTAGCGGGAGGGCCACGGATGAGCAGTTCTTC. The chain uses TRBV24-1 and TRBJ2-1; 12 bases are a match to TRBD2. J lost 8 bases, V lost 11 bases, and 12 bases had no gene match. The CDR3 is made up of 15 amino acids. In germline, CDR1 is KGHDR, CDR2 SFDVKD.

The V and J genes are TRBV5-6 and TRBJ1-2; weak D call: TRBD1 (5 bases). Germline CDR1 and CDR2: SGHDT and YYEEEE. The CDR3 spans 13 residues. V was clipped by 2 bases and J by 2 bases, with 7 bases between them. As DNA, the CDR3 is TGTGCCAGCAGCTTCGACAGAAACTATGGCTACACCTTC. Amino acid sequence: CASSFDRNYGYTF. The variable domain in full, completed from reference TRBV5-6 and TRBJ1-2, reads DAGVTQSPTHLIKTRGQQVTLRCSPKSGHDTVSWYQQALGQGPQFIFQYYEEEERQRGNFPDRFSGHQFPNYSSELNVNALLLGDSALYLCASSFDRNYGYTFGSGTRLTVV.

The chain carries TRBV11-2 and TRBJ1-3; 10 bases match TRBD1. The CDR3 loop spans 14 amino acids. Germline CDR1 is SGHAT and CDR2 is FQNNGV. V gave up 5 bases and J gave up 8 bases; unmatched junction bases: 6. In nucleotides, the CDR3 is TGTGCCAGCAGCCCACGACAGGGGGCGGACACCATATATTTT. Protein product: CASSPRQGADTIYF.

The chain links TRBV18 to TRBJ1-5; 8 bases line up with TRBD1. This CDR3 contains 16 residues. V lost 1 base and J lost 5; bases outside the gene matches: 7. CDR1 is KGHSH, CDR2 LQKENI, per germline. This chain's CDR3 is CASSPRPDRGYQPQHF. The CDR3 region has the DNA TGTGCCAGCTCACCACGGCCCGACAGGGGATATCAGCCCCAGCATTTT.

The CDR3 DNA reads as TGTGCCAGCAGTTTCCGGACTAGCGGGAGTCGGGGCGAGCAGTACTTC. It is translated as CASSFRTSGSRGEQYF. This sequence joins TRBV27 and TRBJ2-7; TRBD2 matches 13 bases. Germline CDR1 and CDR2: MNHEY and SMNVEV (reference sequence). There are 16 residues in the CDR3. With 3 bases clipped from V and 6 bases from J, the junction kept 8 bases outside the gene matches.

This clone was seen a few times. The V call is TRBV7-9, the J call TRBJ2-2; D gene uncertain. The germline V gene has CDR1 SEHNR and CDR2 FQNEAQ (reference sequence). Trimming removed 0 bases at V and 4 bases at J, with 6 bases between. This CDR3 spans 14 amino acids. CDR3 nucleotides: TGTGCCAGCAGCTTAGCTCAGGCCACCGGGGAGCTGTTTTTT. Its protein is CASSLAQATGELFF.

This chain joins TRBV30 and TRBJ2-6, with D possibly TRBD1 on 5 matching bases. The ends were cut back, 2 bases at V and 0 bases at J, with 5 bases in the middle. Germline V gene lookup returns CDR1 GTSNPN and CDR2 SVGIG (reference sequence). The CDR3 contains 14 residues. CDR3 bases: TGTGCCTGGAGTAGGGGCTCTGGGGCCAACGTCCTGACTTTC. Translating gives CAWSRGSGANVLTF.

V usage is TRBV6-5 and J usage is TRBJ2-7; D might be TRBD1 (5 bases). Germline V gene data show CDR1 as MNHEY and CDR2 as SVGAGI. V gave up 6 bases and J gave up 5 bases, with 17 bases separating them. This CDR3 is 14 amino acids long. CDR3 coding DNA: TGTGCCAGCAGCCCCACTACAGGAAGGGACGAGCAGTACTTC. It specifies CASSPTTGRDEQYF.